This T cell receptor beta chain was documented in a study of blood T cell repertoires in COVID-19 (dated by TCRdb to 2018 to 2021). Broadly, across the study: Samples from collaborators originated in the United States, Italy and Spain and spanned both the acute and convalescent phases of COVID-19. The material from the prospective study consisted of cDNA or gDNA derived from T cells, B-cell-depleted T cells, or PBMCs. Subjects who had been exposed to COVID-19, were actively infected with it, or had recovered from it provided the deeply sampled blood TCRbeta repertoires that made up the dataset. The repertoires were made available in a free public database intended to serve as a resource for research on the immune response to SARS-CoV-2. The samples were drawn from two sources: the first 160 participants of the ongoing ImmuneRACE study, and 950 to 1,500 subjects contributed by 6 global collaborators. The sample metadata nearly always contained a de-identified subject ID, COVID-19 status, age in years and sex. Where HLA class I and class II types were available, the types were taken from metadata supplied by the sample provider, not from assay-based typing. Here is what the overall study found, with its caveats: The quantity of clinical and demographic metadata differed by source and by participant and was supplied without curation.

The CDR3, from cysteine to phenylalanine, totals 17 residues. Only CDR3 DNA remains: 51 bases, in frame from the first base. V lost 2 bases and J lost 2 bases, and the count of bases not matched to a germline gene is 9. CDR1 and CDR2, looked up from the germline V gene, are SGHRS and YFSETQ. TCRbeta CDR3 regions were amplified from genomic DNA using the immunoSEQ Assay, a bias-controlled multiplex PCR. From the authors' description of their analysis: Within the assay, amplification of reference gene primers was used to estimate how many nucleated cells each sample contained. To quantify the absolute abundance of each unique TCRbeta CDR3 rearrangement, sequence reads were collapsed and filtered. For each sample, productive Simpson clonality was calculated by taking the square root of Simpson's diversity index across productive rearrangements. Here the immuneACCESS table is served through TCRdb, limited to in-frame sequences with V and J called. Missing clones are a known gap in these copies; in checked studies unresolved V genes cover under half, and the rest lacks a known reason. V and J calls and clone size are given by that table; D and trimming were obtained from the DNA. The sample yields tens of thousands of clones; 89% were counted once. 1.6% of the sample is in the top ten clones.

Collaborating institutions collected whole blood in K2EDTA tubes following their own protocols. For TCRbeta analysis, collaborators shipped samples as frozen whole blood, isolated PBMCs, or DNA extracted from either of those sample types. A remark on this clone: Its antigen target is currently unknown. No much larger clone exists at a distance of one base, and base qualities are not known.

Input material: peripheral blood. Recombination joined TRBV5-1 with TRBJ2-3; 9 nucleotides in the junction match TRBD2. The TCR originated in a man aged 55 to 70 with acute or convalescent COVID-19. The sequence in DNA is TGCGCCAGCAGCTTAGCGGGGGGTCCTATACTCACAGATACGCAGTATTTT. It translates as CASSLAGGPILTDTQYF.